The sequence of this T cell receptor beta chain was determined in a study of control samples from healthy donors and cancer patients. The data were produced by immunoSEQ multiplex PCR, yet TCRdb's version contains in-frame clones alone and is incomplete. Its table records about 190,000 clones. Germline values: CDR1 WSHSY, CDR2 SAAADI. V gave up 8 bases and J gave up 3 bases, with 10 bases separating them. This CDR3 contains 12 residues. The chain carries TRBV10-2 and TRBJ1-2; TRBD1 is a possible D gene (6 bases). The sequenced sample was blood. The source of this sequence is a woman younger than 45 in good health. The CDR3 DNA reads as TGCGCCAGCGGGGGGCAGGACTATGGCTACACCTTC. It encodes CASGGQDYGYTF.